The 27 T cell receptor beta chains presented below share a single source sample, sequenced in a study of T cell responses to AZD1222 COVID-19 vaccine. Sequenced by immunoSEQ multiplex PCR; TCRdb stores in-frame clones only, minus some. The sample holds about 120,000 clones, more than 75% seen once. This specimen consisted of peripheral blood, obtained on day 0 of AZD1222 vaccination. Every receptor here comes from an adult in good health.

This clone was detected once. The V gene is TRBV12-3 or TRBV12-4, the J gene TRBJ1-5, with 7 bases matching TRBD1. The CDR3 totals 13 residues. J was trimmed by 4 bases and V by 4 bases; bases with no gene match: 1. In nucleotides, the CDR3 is TGTGCCAGCAGTTCACAGGGGAATCAGCCCCAGCATTTT. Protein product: CASSSQGNQPQHF.

This CDR3 is CASSQGTSRGTDTQYF. CDR3 DNA: TGTGCCAGCAGCCAGGGGACATCTCGTGGCACAGATACGCAGTATTTT. The chain uses TRBV3-1 (or the pseudogene TRBV3-2) and TRBJ2-3, with TRBD1 as a possible D gene (6 bases). This CDR3 region has 16 residues. Germline CDR1 is LGHDT and CDR2 is YNNKEL (reference sequence). The germline V and J ends were trimmed by 3 bases and 1 base, with 14 bases remaining between them.

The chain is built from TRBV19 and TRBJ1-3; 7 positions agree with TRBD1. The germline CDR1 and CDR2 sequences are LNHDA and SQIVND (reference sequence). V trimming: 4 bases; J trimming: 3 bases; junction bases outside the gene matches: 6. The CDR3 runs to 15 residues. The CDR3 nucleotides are TGTGCCAGTAGTACACTCCGACAGGGTGGAAACACCATATATTTT. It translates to CASSTLRQGGNTIYF.

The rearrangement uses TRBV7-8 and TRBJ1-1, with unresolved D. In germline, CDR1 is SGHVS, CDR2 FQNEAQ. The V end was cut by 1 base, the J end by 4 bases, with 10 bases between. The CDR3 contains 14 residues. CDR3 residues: CASSLGGELTEAFF. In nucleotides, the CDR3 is TGTGCCAGCAGCTTAGGGGGTGAGCTCACTGAAGCTTTCTTT.

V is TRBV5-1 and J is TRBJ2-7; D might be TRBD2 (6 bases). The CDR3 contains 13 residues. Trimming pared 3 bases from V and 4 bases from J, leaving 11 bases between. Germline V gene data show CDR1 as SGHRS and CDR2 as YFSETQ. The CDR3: CASSSYGGYEQYF. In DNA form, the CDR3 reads TGCGCCAGCAGCTCCTACGGGGGTTACGAGCAGTACTTC.

The CDR3 is CASRGQETQYF. The CDR3 region has the DNA TGCGCCAGCAGGGGGCAGGAGACCCAGTACTTC. The chain combines TRBV5-1 with TRBJ2-5, with D perhaps matching TRBD1 (5 bases). The germline V gene encodes CDR1 SGHRS and CDR2 YFSETQ. The CDR3 totals 11 residues. V gave up 5 bases and J gave up 5 bases, with 7 bases separating them.

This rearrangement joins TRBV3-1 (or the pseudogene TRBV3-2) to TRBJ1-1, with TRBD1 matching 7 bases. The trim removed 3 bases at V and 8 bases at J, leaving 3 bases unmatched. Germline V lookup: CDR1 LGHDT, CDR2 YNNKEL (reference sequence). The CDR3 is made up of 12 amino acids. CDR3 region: CASSHPDREAFF. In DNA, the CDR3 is TGTGCCAGCAGCCACCCGGACAGGGAAGCTTTCTTT.

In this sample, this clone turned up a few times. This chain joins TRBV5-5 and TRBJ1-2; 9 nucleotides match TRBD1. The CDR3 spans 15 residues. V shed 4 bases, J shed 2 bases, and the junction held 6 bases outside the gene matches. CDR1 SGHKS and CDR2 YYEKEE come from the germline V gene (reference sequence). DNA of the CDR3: TGTGCCAGCAGCCCGTCCGGGACAGGGAACTATGGCTACACCTTC. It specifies CASSPSGTGNYGYTF.

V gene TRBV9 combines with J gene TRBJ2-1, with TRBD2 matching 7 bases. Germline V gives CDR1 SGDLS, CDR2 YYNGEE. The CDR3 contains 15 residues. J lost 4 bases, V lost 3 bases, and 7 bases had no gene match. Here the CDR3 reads CASSARDYPYNEQFF. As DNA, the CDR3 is TGTGCCAGCAGCGCCCGGGACTACCCTTACAATGAGCAGTTCTTC. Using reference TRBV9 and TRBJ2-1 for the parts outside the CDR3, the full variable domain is DSGVTQTPKHLITATGQRVTLRCSPRSGDLSVYWYQQSLDQGLQFLIQYYNGEERAKGNILERFSAQQFPDLHSELNLSSLELGDSALYFCASSARDYPYNEQFFGPGTRLTVL.

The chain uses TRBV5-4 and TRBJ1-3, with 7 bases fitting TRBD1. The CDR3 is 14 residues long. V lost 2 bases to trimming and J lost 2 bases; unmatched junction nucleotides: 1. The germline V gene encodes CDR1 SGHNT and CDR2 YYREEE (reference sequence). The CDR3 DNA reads TGTGCCAGCAGCTTTACAGGGGCTGGAAACACCATATATTTT. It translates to CASSFTGAGNTIYF. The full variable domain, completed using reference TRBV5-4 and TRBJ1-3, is ETGVTQSPTHLIKTRGQQVTLRCSSQSGHNTVSWYQQALGQGPQFIFQYYREEENGRGNFPPRFSGLQFPNYSSELNVNALELDDSALYLCASSFTGAGNTIYFGEGSWLTVV.

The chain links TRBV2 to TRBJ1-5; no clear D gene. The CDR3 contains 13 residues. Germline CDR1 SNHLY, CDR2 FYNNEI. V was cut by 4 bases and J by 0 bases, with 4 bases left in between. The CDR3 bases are TGTGCCAGCAGTGTCTATAGCAATCAGCCCCAGCATTTT. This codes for CASSVYSNQPQHF.

The DNA for the CDR3 is TGTGCCAGCAGCTCTAAAGGGATGGACAATACCTACGAGCAGTACTTC. Its translation is CASSSKGMDNTYEQYF. The chain joins TRBV7-6 to TRBJ2-7, with a possible D match to TRBD1 (5 bases). With 4 bases removed from V and 2 bases from J, the gap between germline ends came to 18 bases. Germline V gives CDR1 SGHVS, CDR2 FNYEAQ. The CDR3 loop spans 16 amino acids.

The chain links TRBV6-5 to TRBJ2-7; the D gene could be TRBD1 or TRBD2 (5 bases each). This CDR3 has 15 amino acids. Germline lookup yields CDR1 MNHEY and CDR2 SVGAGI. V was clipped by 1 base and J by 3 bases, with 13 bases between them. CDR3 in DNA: TGTGCCAGCAGTTACTGGGGACGGCCTTTCTACGAGCAGTACTTC. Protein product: CASSYWGRPFYEQYF.

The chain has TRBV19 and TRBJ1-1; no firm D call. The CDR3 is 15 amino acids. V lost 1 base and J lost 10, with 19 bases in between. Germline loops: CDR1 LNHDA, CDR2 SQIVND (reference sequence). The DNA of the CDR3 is TGTGCCAGTAGTATAGGCGGCGGCCGTAGTAGCCGAGCTTTCTTT. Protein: CASSIGGGRSSRAFF.

The CDR3 nucleotides are TGTGCCAGCAGCCTCATAAATTCACCCCTCCACTTT. Its protein is CASSLINSPLHF. The rearrangement joins TRBV3-1 (or the pseudogene TRBV3-2) to TRBJ1-6; D gene uncertain. Trimming removed 4 bases at V and 7 bases at J, with 5 bases between. The CDR3 sequence is 12 residues long. The germline gives CDR1 LGHDT, CDR2 YNNKEL (reference sequence).

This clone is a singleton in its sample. The CDR3 nucleotides read TGTGCCAGCAGTTACCGGGCAGGGGAGAATTCACCCCTCCACTTT. Its translation: CASSYRAGENSPLHF. V gene TRBV6-2 or TRBV6-3 combines with J gene TRBJ1-6, with a possible D match to TRBD1 (6 bases). From germline, CDR1 is MNHEY and CDR2 SVGEGT. V was shortened by 2 bases and J by 7 bases, with 12 bases between the two germline ends. The CDR3 runs to 15 residues.

The CDR3 sequence is CASSFGGVGEKLFF. Written as DNA, the CDR3 is TGTGCCAGCAGCTTCGGGGGCGTCGGTGAAAAACTGTTTTTT. The rearrangement joins TRBV5-8 to TRBJ1-4; tentatively, D is TRBD1 (6 bases). The germline CDR1 and CDR2 sequences are SGHTS and YDEGEE. The CDR3 contains 14 residues. Trimming shortened V by 2 bases and J by 7 bases, and 12 bases separated the two germline ends.

In nucleotides, the CDR3 is TGTGCCACCAGGGGACGGGCCGCCGGGGAGCTGTTTTTT. It encodes CATRGRAAGELFF. The rearrangement uses TRBV7-2 and TRBJ2-2, with a weak D call TRBD1 (6 bases). Germline values: CDR1 SGHTA, CDR2 FQGNSA. V lost 10 bases and J lost 6, with 15 bases in between. This CDR3 spans 13 amino acids.

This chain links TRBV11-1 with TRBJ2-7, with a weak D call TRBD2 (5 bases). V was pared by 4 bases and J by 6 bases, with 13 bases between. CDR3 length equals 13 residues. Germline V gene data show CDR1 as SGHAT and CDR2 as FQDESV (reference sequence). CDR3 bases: TGTGCCAGCAGCTCGGGGTGGCCTCGCGAGCAGTACTTC. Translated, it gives CASSSGWPREQYF.

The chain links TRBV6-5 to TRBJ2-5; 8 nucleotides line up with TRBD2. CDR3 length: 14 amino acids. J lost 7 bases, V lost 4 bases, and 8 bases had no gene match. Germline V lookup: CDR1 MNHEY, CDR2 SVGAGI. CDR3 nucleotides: TGTGCCAGCAGTTCCGGCGGGACTAGAAGGACCCAGTACTTC. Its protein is CASSSGGTRRTQYF.

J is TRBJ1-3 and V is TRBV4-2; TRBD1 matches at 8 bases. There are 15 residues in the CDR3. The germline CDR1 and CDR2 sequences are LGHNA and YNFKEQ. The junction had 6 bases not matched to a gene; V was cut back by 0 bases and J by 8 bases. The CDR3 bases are TGTGCCAGCAGCCAAGATATCGGACAGGGCCACACCATATATTTT. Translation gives CASSQDIGQGHTIYF.

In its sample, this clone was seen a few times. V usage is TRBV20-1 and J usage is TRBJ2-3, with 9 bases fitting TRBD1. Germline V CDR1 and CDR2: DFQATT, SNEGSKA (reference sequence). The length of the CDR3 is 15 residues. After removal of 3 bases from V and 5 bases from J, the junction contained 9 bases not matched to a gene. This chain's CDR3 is CSASLGQGGIDTQYF. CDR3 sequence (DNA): TGCAGTGCTAGTTTGGGACAGGGAGGTATAGATACGCAGTATTTT.

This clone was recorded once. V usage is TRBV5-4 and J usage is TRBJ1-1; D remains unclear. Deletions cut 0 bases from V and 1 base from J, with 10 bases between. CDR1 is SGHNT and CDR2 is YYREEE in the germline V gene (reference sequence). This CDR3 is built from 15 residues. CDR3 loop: CASSLEGRRNTEAFF. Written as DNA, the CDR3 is TGTGCCAGCAGCTTGGAGGGAAGGCGGAACACTGAAGCTTTCTTT.

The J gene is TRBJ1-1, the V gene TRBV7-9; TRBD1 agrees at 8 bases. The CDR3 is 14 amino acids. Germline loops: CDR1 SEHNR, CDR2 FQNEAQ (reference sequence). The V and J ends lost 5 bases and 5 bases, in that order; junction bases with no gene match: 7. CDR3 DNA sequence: TGTGCCAGCAGCACCCAGGGGGCGCCAACTGAAGCTTTCTTT. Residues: CASSTQGAPTEAFF.

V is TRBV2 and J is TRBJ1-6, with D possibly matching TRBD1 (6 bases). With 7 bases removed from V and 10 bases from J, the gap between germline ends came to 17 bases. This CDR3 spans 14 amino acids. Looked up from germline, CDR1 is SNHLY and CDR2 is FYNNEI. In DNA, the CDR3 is TGTGCCAGCAAGCTGGACAGTCAGGGATCACCCCTCCACTTT. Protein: CASKLDSQGSPLHF. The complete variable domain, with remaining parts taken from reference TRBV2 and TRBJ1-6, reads EPEVTQTPSHQVTQMGQEVILRCVPISNHLYFYWYRQILGQKVEFLVSFYNNEISEKSEIFDDQFSVERPDGSNFTLKIRSTKLEDSAMYFCASKLDSQGSPLHFGNGTRLTVT.

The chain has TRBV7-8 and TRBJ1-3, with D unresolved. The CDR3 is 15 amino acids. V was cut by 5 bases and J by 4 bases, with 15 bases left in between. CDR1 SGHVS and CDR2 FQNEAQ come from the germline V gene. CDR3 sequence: CASSRGESRGNTIYF. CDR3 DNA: TGTGCCAGCAGCCGTGGGGAATCTCGAGGAAACACCATATATTTT.

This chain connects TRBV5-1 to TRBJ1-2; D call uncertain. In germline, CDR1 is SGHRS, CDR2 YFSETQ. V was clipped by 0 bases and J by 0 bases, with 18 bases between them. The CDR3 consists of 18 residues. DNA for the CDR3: TGCGCCAGCAGCTTGGCCGCAGACATACCAGAAGCTAACTATGGCTACACCTTC. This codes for CASSLAADIPEANYGYTF.